The rows below give T cell receptor beta chains drawn from one sample of a study of T cell repertoires in cytomegalovirus infection. TCRdb processed the reads anew with MiXCR; each CDR3 protein has one entry. Of about 530,000 distinct CDR3 sequences in the sample, around 27% were seen once. Sequenced: PBMCs. Source of these receptors: a human donor in good health (CMV status not recorded). Some clones in this sample may be carry-over from other donors' samples. Both conserved end residues are part of each CDR3. D genes are given only for firm matches. For some rows the clone size is stated as once, few or many, or as a class when expanded; others skip it.

>TRBJ2-7|many|TRBV7-2|.
TGTGCCAGCAGCCTGAGACAGAGCTACGAGCAGTACTTC
CASSLRQSYEQYF
>TRBJ1-2|many|TRBV7-2|TRBD1
TGTGCCAGCAGCTTAGCGGAGGGTCAGGGGGGGTACACCTTC
CASSLAEGQGGYTF
>TRBJ2-3|many|TRBV7-3|.
TGTGCCAGCAGCCACGGGACTCATCCTAGCACAGATACGCAGTATTTT
CASSHGTHPSTDTQYF
>TRBJ1-4|.|TRBV4-1|.
TGCGCCAGCAGCCAGAGTTATACTGGGGGAGAAAAACTGTTTTTT
CASSQSYTGGEKLFF
>TRBJ2-3|few|TRBV24-1|.
TGTGCCACCAGTGATCGCTCCTCGGAGTCCACAGATACGCAGTATTTT
CATSDRSSESTDTQYF
>TRBJ1-2|.|TRBV18|.
TGTGCCAGCTCACCACCTTGGGGACGGAGTGGCTACACCTTC
CASSPPWGRSGYTF
>TRBJ2-1|few|TRBV7-9|TRBD1
TGTGCCAGCAGCTTAGCGGTATCAGGGGGTTCCTACAATGAGCAGTTCTTC
CASSLAVSGGSYNEQFF
>TRBJ2-6|many|TRBV6-5|.
TGTGCCAGCAGTTTGGAGGGGACAACTCACTCTGGGGCCAACGTCCTGACTTTC
CASSLEGTTHSGANVLTF
>TRBJ2-2|many|TRBV7-2|TRBD2
TGTGCCAGCAGCTTAGATCAGCTCGGACTAGCGGGAGGAGAGCTGTTTTTT
CASSLDQLGLAGGELFF
>TRBJ2-7|.|TRBV6-5|.
TGTGCCAGCAGACTTGCGGGGGACACATACGAGCAGTACTTC
CASRLAGDTYEQYF
>TRBJ2-7|.|TRBV4-1|.
TGCGCCAGCAGCCAGTTACAGGCCGCAAACTACGAGCAGTACTTC
CASSQLQAANYEQYF
>TRBJ2-1|many|TRBV7-8|.
TGTGCCAGCAGCTTAGCAGGGTTGGATGAGCAGTTCTTC
CASSLAGLDEQFF
>TRBJ2-1|few|TRBV7-6|.
TGTGCCAGCAGGGGCGTGGGCAATGAGCAGTTCTTC
CASRGVGNEQFF
>TRBJ2-3|.|TRBV7-8|.
TGTGCCAGCAGCCCCTCTACCACAGATACGCAGTATTTT
CASSPSTTDTQYF
>TRBJ2-7|few|TRBV10-3|.
TGTGCCATCGGGGAAAGTTCCTACGAGCAGTACTTC
CAIGESSYEQYF
>TRBJ1-2|few|TRBV20-1|.
TGCAGTGTTGAGAGGGCTGAGGACTATGGCTACACCTTC
CSVERAEDYGYTF
>TRBJ2-3|many|TRBV7-2|TRBD2
TGTGCCAGCAGCCCGACTAGCGCAGATACGCAGTATTTT
CASSPTSADTQYF
>TRBJ2-1|few|TRBV7-8|TRBD2
TGTGCCAGCAGTCGGCGGGAGAACGGCAATGAGCAGTTCTTC
CASSRRENGNEQFF
>TRBJ2-2|few|TRBV24-1|TRBD1
TGTGCCACCAGTTCTTTAGGGACAGGGAGGAGCCTTTCGGAGCTGTTTTTT
CATSSLGTGRSLSELFF
>TRBJ2-4|many|TRBV7-2|.
TGTGCCAGCAGCTTCGGGGGACTAGCCAAAAACATTCAGTACTTC
CASSFGGLAKNIQYF
>TRBJ2-3|few|TRBV4-1|.
TGCGCCAGCAGCCAAGAACTTCCAGATACGCAGTATTTT
CASSQELPDTQYF
>TRBJ1-5|.|TRBV12-3/TRBV12-4|.
TGTACCAGCAGTGGATTAGGGGCCGGCAATCAGCCCCAGCATTTT
CTSSGLGAGNQPQHF
>TRBJ2-1|few|TRBV28|.
TGTGCCAGCAGTTTATTGGCAGGGGGGATTACTGAGCAGTTCTTC
CASSLLAGGITEQFF
>TRBJ1-1|few|TRBV28|.
TGTGCCAGCAGACGCCCGGGACCCGTCACTGAAGCTTTCTTT
CASRRPGPVTEAFF
>TRBJ2-2|.|TRBV7-3|.
TGTGCCAGCAGCTTAGGTGGCATCGCGAACACCGGGGAGCTGTTTTTT
CASSLGGIANTGELFF
>TRBJ2-5|.|TRBV7-2|.
TGTGCCAGCAGCGAACTGCGGGATCCAACGAAAGAGACCCAGTACTTC
CASSELRDPTKETQYF
>TRBJ1-5|few|TRBV6-2/TRBV6-3|.
TGTGCCAGCAGCTACGGGCGGTATGACAATCAGCCCCAGCATTTT
CASSYGRYDNQPQHF
>TRBJ1-5|.|TRBV28|.
TGTGCCAGCGCTAGGGCGGGCGATTATAGCAATCAGCCCCAGCATTTT
CASARAGDYSNQPQHF
>TRBJ2-3|.|TRBV7-2|.
TGTGCCAGCAGCTTCGATATGAGAACAGATACGCAGTATTTT
CASSFDMRTDTQYF
>TRBJ2-1|once|TRBV27|TRBD1
TGTGCCAGCAGCATAATGCGGACAGGGGGTAGGAGTGAGCAGTTCTTC
CASSIMRTGGRSEQFF
>TRBJ1-1|once|TRBV24-1|.
TGTGCCACCAGTGAGGGGCTTAACACTGAAGCTTTCTTT
CATSEGLNTEAFF
>TRBJ2-7|.|TRBV12-3/TRBV12-4|TRBD1
TGTGCCAGTAGGAGACAGGGGTTCGGAGTTTACGAGCAGTACTTC
CASRRQGFGVYEQYF
>TRBJ2-1|few|TRBV29-1|TRBD2
TGCAGCGTTGATACTGCGGGAGGCCCCCGAGAGAGCTCCTACAATGAGCAGTTCTTC
CSVDTAGGPRESSYNEQFF
>TRBJ2-5|.|TRBV28|TRBD1
TGTGCCAGCAGTTGGGGACAGCCGGGAGAGACCCAGTACTTC
CASSWGQPGETQYF
>TRBJ2-7|.|TRBV7-9|.
TGTGCCAGCAGCTCCCCACGATTAAGGGAGCAGTACTTC
CASSSPRLREQYF
>TRBJ1-6|few|TRBV20-1|.
TGCAGTGCTAGTCCAGGGAGAATAAGTAATTCACCCCTCCACTTT
CSASPGRISNSPLHF
>TRBJ1-4|few|TRBV28|.
TGTGCCAGCTCCCCCGCCGTACCGGTAATGAAAAAACTGTTTTTT
CASSPAVPVMKKLFF